The rows below give T cell receptor beta chains drawn from one sample of a study of cytomegalovirus exposure and HLA in healthy donors. Profiling relied on immunoSEQ multiplex PCR, and the TCRdb table lists in-frame clones only, not all of them. The sample records 150,000 to 200,000 clones, around 80% being singletons. Sequencing input: PBMCs. The source is a male donor in good health and CMV-seronegative. The CDR3 runs from the conserved cysteine through the conserved F or W. Fields, in order: CDR3 length, J gene, V gene, clone size, D gene, CDR3 protein, CDR3 DNA. D genes are given only for firm matches. Not all rows give a size; the values are once, few, many and, for expanded clones, a class.

length: 15
J: TRBJ1-6
V: TRBV6-5
size: .
D: TRBD1
CDR3: CASTRVQGNNSPLHF
DNA: TGTGCCAGCACTCGAGTACAGGGGAATAATTCACCCCTCCACTTT

length: 14
J: TRBJ1-3
V: TRBV6-5
size: .
D: .
CDR3: CASSLTGLSNTIYF
DNA: TGTGCCAGCAGTCTCACAGGGTTGTCAAACACCATATATTTT

length: 15
J: TRBJ2-2
V: TRBV7-6
size: .
D: .
CDR3: CASSLPRTDTGELFF
DNA: TGTGCCAGCAGCTTGCCAAGGACAGACACCGGGGAGCTGTTTTTT

length: 15
J: TRBJ2-7
V: TRBV9
size: few
D: TRBD1
CDR3: CASSWGQGVGYEQYF
DNA: TGTGCCAGCAGCTGGGGACAGGGGGTCGGCTACGAGCAGTACTTC

length: 15
J: TRBJ2-2
V: TRBV9
size: few
D: .
CDR3: CASSVSWSGTGELFF
DNA: TGTGCCAGCAGCGTATCTTGGTCGGGCACCGGGGAGCTGTTTTTT

length: 15
J: TRBJ2-7
V: TRBV5-5
size: .
D: .
CDR3: CASSPPDREVGEQYF
DNA: TGTGCCAGCAGCCCCCCCGACAGGGAGGTTGGGGAGCAGTACTTC

length: 19
J: TRBJ1-1
V: TRBV13
size: .
D: .
CDR3: CASSLKQGSTFPMNTEAFF
DNA: TGTGCCAGCAGCTTAAAACAGGGCAGTACCTTTCCCATGAACACTGAAGCTTTCTTT

length: 14
J: TRBJ2-7
V: TRBV27
size: .
D: TRBD1
CDR3: CASSLQGAYNEQYF
DNA: TGTGCCAGCAGTCTGCAGGGGGCGTACAACGAGCAGTACTTC

length: 14
J: TRBJ2-7
V: TRBV9
size: once
D: TRBD1
CDR3: CASSVGAGGGEQYF
DNA: TGTGCCAGCAGCGTAGGAGCAGGGGGCGGTGAGCAGTACTTC

length: 16
J: TRBJ2-1
V: TRBV19
size: .
D: TRBD1
CDR3: CASSPRTGFLRNEQFF
DNA: TGTGCCAGTAGTCCCCGGACAGGTTTTTTACGCAATGAGCAGTTCTTC

length: 11
J: TRBJ2-5
V: TRBV11-2
size: few
D: .
CDR3: CASSYRETQYF
DNA: TGTGCCAGCAGCTACAGAGAGACCCAGTACTTC

length: 16
J: TRBJ2-1
V: TRBV4-2
size: few
D: TRBD2
CDR3: CASSQDSGRVNNEQFF
DNA: TGTGCCAGCAGCCAAGATAGCGGGAGGGTGAACAATGAGCAGTTCTTC

length: 16
J: TRBJ1-6
V: TRBV18
size: .
D: .
CDR3: CASSPWGSGDNSPLHF
DNA: TGTGCCAGCTCACCGTGGGGTTCAGGGGATAATTCACCCCTCCACTTT

length: 12
J: TRBJ1-5
V: TRBV25-1
size: .
D: .
CDR3: CASSVGDLAQHF
DNA: TGTGCCAGCAGTGTTGGGGACTTGGCCCAGCATTTT

length: 14
J: TRBJ2-7
V: TRBV18
size: few
D: TRBD2
CDR3: CASSPGTSTYEQYF
DNA: TGTGCCAGCTCACCAGGGACTAGCACCTACGAGCAGTACTTC

length: 16
J: TRBJ1-5
V: TRBV2
size: .
D: TRBD1
CDR3: CASSAHRGDTHQPQHF
DNA: TGTGCCAGCAGTGCTCACAGGGGAGACACACATCAGCCCCAGCATTTT

length: 15
J: TRBJ1-4
V: TRBV5-4
size: few
D: TRBD1
CDR3: CASSAYSGTGEKLFF
DNA: TGTGCCAGCAGCGCTTACTCCGGGACAGGCGAAAAACTGTTTTTT

length: 13
J: TRBJ2-3
V: TRBV11-2
size: few
D: .
CDR3: CASSGTGRYTQYF
DNA: TGTGCCAGCAGCGGGACTGGGCGTTATACGCAGTATTTT

length: 13
J: TRBJ1-1
V: TRBV10-3
size: once
D: .
CDR3: CATALDGRSEAFF
DNA: TGTGCCACCGCCCTAGACGGTAGATCTGAAGCTTTCTTT

length: 14
J: TRBJ1-2
V: TRBV7-3
size: once
D: .
CDR3: CASSLNRGRDGYTF
DNA: TGTGCCAGCAGCTTAAATCGGGGGAGGGATGGCTACACCTTC

length: 13
J: TRBJ2-5
V: TRBV29-1
size: .
D: .
CDR3: CSVEAPTRETQYF
DNA: TGCAGCGTTGAAGCCCCGACACGAGAGACCCAGTACTTC

length: 12
J: TRBJ1-1
V: TRBV7-9
size: .
D: .
CDR3: CASSLDNIEAFF
DNA: TGTGCCAGCAGCTTAGATAATATCGAAGCTTTCTTT